This TCR beta chain appears in the sequencing data of a study of blood T cell repertoires in COVID-19. On the study more broadly: T cells, B-cell-depleted T cells, or PBMCs supplied cDNA or gDNA.

Study processing details: How many nucleated cells were present was estimated from reference gene primer amplification. Assay: immunoSEQ multiplex PCR; the TCRdb copy retains only in-frame clones and omits some. V, J and clone size are taken as reported in that table, and D and trimming were inferred from the DNA itself. This table holds about 98,000 clones, 81% found once. The CDR3 spans 15 residues. Germline V gene sequence: CDR1 GTSNPN, CDR2 SVGIG (reference sequence). Trimming took 3 bases from V and 0 from J, leaving 12 bases between them. The genes are TRBV30 and TRBJ1-3; no clear D. This receptor was obtained from a man aged 55 to 70 with acute or convalescent COVID-19. Sequencing was performed on peripheral blood. As DNA, the CDR3 is TGTGCCTGGAGCCCTGGGCAGAGCTCTGGAAACACCATATATTTT. Its translation is CAWSPGQSSGNTIYF.